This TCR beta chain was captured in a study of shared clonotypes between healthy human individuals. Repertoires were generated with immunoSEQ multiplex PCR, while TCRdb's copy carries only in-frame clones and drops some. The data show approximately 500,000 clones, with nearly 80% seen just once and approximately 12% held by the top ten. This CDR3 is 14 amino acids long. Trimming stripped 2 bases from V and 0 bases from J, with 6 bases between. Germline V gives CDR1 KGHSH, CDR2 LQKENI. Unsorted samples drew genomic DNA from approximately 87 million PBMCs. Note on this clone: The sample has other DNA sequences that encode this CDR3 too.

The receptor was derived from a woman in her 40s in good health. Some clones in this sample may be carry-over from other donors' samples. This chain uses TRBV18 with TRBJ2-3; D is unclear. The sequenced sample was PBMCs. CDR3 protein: CASSPAGSTDTQYF. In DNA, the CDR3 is TGTGCCAGCTCACCAGCTGGAAGCACAGATACGCAGTATTTT.